The 11 T cell receptor beta chains below were found in one sample sequenced in a study of blood T cell repertoires in COVID-19. TCRdb's copy holds only in-frame clones and misses some; the assay was immunoSEQ multiplex PCR. The sample lists 25,000 to 40,000 clones; about 85% were seen once. Sequenced: peripheral blood. The receptors derive from a woman aged 55 to 70 with active COVID-19.

There are a few counts of this clone. This chain uses TRBV18 with TRBJ1-3; D remains ambiguous. The CDR3 is made up of 16 amino acids. Trimming stripped 4 bases from V and 0 bases from J, with 13 bases between. Germline CDR1 and CDR2: KGHSH and LQKENI. CDR3 DNA: TGTGCCAGCTCACTTACTCGACAAACCTCTGGAAACACCATATATTTT. This gives the protein CASSLTRQTSGNTIYF.

The chain carries TRBV28 and TRBJ2-2; TRBD2 agrees at 12 bases. V dropped 5 bases and J dropped 2; count of bases not matched to a gene: 6. Germline assignment: CDR1 MDHEN and CDR2 SYDVKM. The CDR3 totals 17 residues. The CDR3 spells CASSPTGLAGNTGELFF. CDR3 DNA: TGTGCCAGCAGTCCAACGGGACTAGCGGGTAACACCGGGGAGCTGTTTTTT.

The chain carries TRBV2 and TRBJ2-5; 9 nucleotides align to TRBD2. The CDR3 spans 15 residues. CDR1 is SNHLY, CDR2 FYNNEI, per germline. Losses at the gene ends were 8 bases for V and 5 bases for J; bases not matched to a gene: 12. The CDR3 is CASRPRGGQGETQYF. CDR3 DNA: TGTGCCAGCCGACCGCGGGGGGGCCAGGGGGAGACCCAGTACTTC.

This sequence joins TRBV15 and TRBJ1-5; the match to TRBD1 covers 9 bases. Per the germline V gene, CDR1 is LNHNV and CDR2 is YYDKDF (reference sequence). The junction had 5 bases not matched to a gene; V was cut back by 8 bases and J by 0 bases. There are 15 residues in the CDR3. CDR3 protein: CATGTGPLSNQPQHF. DNA of the CDR3: TGTGCCACCGGGACAGGGCCCCTTAGCAATCAGCCCCAGCATTTT.

The chain employs TRBV7-3 and TRBJ1-1, with 7 bases matching TRBD1. From germline, CDR1 is SGHTA and CDR2 FQGTGA. V lost 5 bases, J lost 10 bases, and 7 bases stayed unmatched. The CDR3 loop spans 12 amino acids. The CDR3 loop is CASSLAGTVAFF. Written as DNA, the CDR3 is TGTGCCAGCAGCCTAGCCGGGACAGTAGCTTTCTTT.

J is TRBJ1-5 and V is TRBV27; D is unresolved. CDR1 MNHEY and CDR2 SMNVEV come from the germline V gene (reference sequence). The V end lost 6 bases, the J end lost 6 bases, and 15 bases lay between the germline ends. This CDR3 region has 14 residues. The chain's CDR3 is CASSWRGRGQPQHF. CDR3 nucleotides: TGTGCCAGCAGCTGGAGAGGGAGAGGTCAGCCCCAGCATTTT.

The chain uses TRBV6-6 and TRBJ2-3; 9 bases fit TRBD2. V was clipped by 7 bases and J by 5 bases; unmatched bases: 4. Looked up from germline, CDR1 is MNHNY and CDR2 is SVGAGI (reference sequence). The CDR3 has 13 residues. CDR3: CASTLAGIDTQYF. CDR3 DNA sequence: TGTGCCAGCACCCTAGCGGGGATAGATACGCAGTATTTT.

There are a few counts of this clone. V usage is TRBV7-9 and J usage is TRBJ1-6; D uncertain. The CDR3 length is 15 residues. Trimming left V 3 bases short and J 11 bases short, with 17 bases between. The germline CDR1 and CDR2 sequences are SEHNR and FQNEAQ (reference sequence). As DNA, the CDR3 is TGTGCCAGCAGCTTCGGGGAGCCCTCATCGGCACCCCTCCACTTT. Translating gives CASSFGEPSSAPLHF. The full variable domain, with the rest looked up from reference TRBV7-9 and TRBJ1-6, is DTGVSQNPRHKITKRGQNVTFRCDPISEHNRLYWYRQTLGQGPEFLTYFQNEAQLEKSRLLSDRFSAERPKGSFSTLEIQRTEQGDSAMYLCASSFGEPSSAPLHFGNGTRLTVT.

This chain uses TRBV5-6 with TRBJ2-7; 8 bases align to TRBD1. The CDR3 spans 15 residues. V shed 0 bases, J shed 0 bases, and the junction held 2 bases outside the gene matches. CDR1 is SGHDT and CDR2 is YYEEEE in the germline V gene. Here the CDR3 DNA reads TGTGCCAGCAGCTTGGGGACAGGGATCTCCTACGAGCAGTACTTC. Translation: CASSLGTGISYEQYF.

The V gene is TRBV15, the J gene TRBJ2-3; TRBD2 matches 9 bases. Germline V CDR1 and CDR2: LNHNV, YYDKDF (reference sequence). With V trimmed by 8 bases and J by 1 base, 1 base remained unmatched. This CDR3 is 13 amino acids long. The CDR3 loop reads CATRTSGTDTQYF. CDR3 DNA sequence: TGTGCCACCCGGACTAGCGGCACAGATACGCAGTATTTT.

The genes are TRBV10-2 and TRBJ2-2; 14 nucleotides agree with TRBD2. V was pared by 6 bases and J by 4 bases, with 7 bases of the junction left unmatched. This CDR3 is built from 17 residues. Germline V gene lookup returns CDR1 WSHSY and CDR2 SAAADI. CDR3 residues: CASRTGTSGSRTGELFF. In DNA, the CDR3 is TGCGCCAGCAGGACCGGGACTAGCGGGAGTCGCACCGGGGAGCTGTTTTTT.